The present entry profiles one TCR beta chain with its context. Its antigen is not identified. These data come from a study of vaccination and CD4 T cells after COVID-19. Cultured CD4+ T-cell DNA underwent Oncomine TCR Beta short-read sequencing. TCRdb re-called the PCR reads through MiXCR, storing one row per CDR3 protein. The table lists about 21,000 distinct CDR3 sequences, 45% to 55% of them singletons. Study results and limitations: Recorded median SARS-CoV-2-reactive clonotype numbers increased from approximately 21 to 38 without reaching significance. The authors identified 304 of 307 vaccine-specific clones in convalescent patients as spike mono-reactive.

Noted treatment: approximately 9-day PBMC culture with coronavirus spike peptide pools or control peptides (ViraFEST assay). The V and J ends lost 5 bases and 7 bases, in that order; junction bases with no gene match: 10. This CDR3 region has 14 residues. Germline CDR1 is DFQATT and CDR2 is SNEGSKA (reference sequence). The clonotype comes from a human donor who had recovered from COVID-19. This sequence joins TRBV20-1 and TRBJ2-4; 8 bases are a match to TRBD1. Sequencing input: CD4+ T cells from blood, cultured in vitro. The CDR3 DNA follows: TGCAGTGCTCAGACAGGGGTCCCCTGGAACATTCAGTACTTC. Amino acid sequence: CSAQTGVPWNIQYF.